Here is one T cell receptor beta chain with its context. Its antigen specificity is not known. Per-base quality was not reported, and no clone a single base away is much larger than it. The label giving this sample's time point can be read as: baseline before first vaccination. Vaccinee samples were obtained from the UK trials COV001 and COV002, which included a single-blind randomized controlled phase 2/3 trial of AZD1222 (ChAdOx1 nCoV-19) in healthy adults. For TCRbeta chain sequencing, PBMC samples from trial participants were taken at day 0 and at day 28 after the second dose. This sample is drawn from a study of T cell responses to AZD1222 COVID-19 vaccine listed by TCRdb under 2021. Regarding the complete study: AZD1222 recipients given second doses at about 4 weeks or at about 12 weeks were pooled, since spike-specific TCR depth and breadth were not found to differ between the two schedules. A total of approximately 240 trial participants underwent TCR sequencing, of whom about 210 had received two doses of AZD1222 and around 26 had received two doses of the MenACWY control vaccine. Trial participants were enrolled by age into subgroups of 18-55, 56-69 and 70-plus years, and around 140, 26 and 57 TCR-sequenced participants, respectively, were included in these subgroups. Results the study describes overall, beyond this receptor: Participants were mostly white British, with more females than males. The authors suggested clonal diversity may have been underestimated. Reportedly, almost half of the unique spike-specific TCRs recognized epitopes lying outside the regions that are mutated in the B.1.351 and B.1.1.7 variants. Spike-specific TCR breadth and depth rose significantly after two AZD1222 doses compared with day 0 and with MenACWY recipients. Vaccine-associated CD4 TCRs spanned the whole spike protein, with dominant responses in regions 160-218 and 743-854. No day 14 peak-response samples were available, so repertoires were characterized only after the peak T cell response. In the small 56-69-year group, the increase in depth fell short of significance, most likely because of low power. Conclusions about previously exposed vaccinees were limited because only six AZD1222 recipients were SARS-CoV-2 seropositive at baseline.

Per the germline V gene, MDHEN is the CDR1 and SYDVKM is the CDR2. Measured from the cysteine to the phenylalanine, the CDR3 is 15 residues long. Kept here is only the CDR3 DNA, which spans 45 bases and is read in frame from base 1. Trimming takes 5 bases from V and 6 bases from J, and the germline ends sit 17 bases apart. The CDR3 regions of human TCRbeta chains were analyzed by immunosequencing. As for the original processing: TCRs in the repertoires were matched against a reference library of SARS-CoV-2-specific TCRs that had been generated with the MIRA antigen-specificity platform. Breadth was defined as the fraction of unique TCRs that were SARS-CoV-2-associated. Depth was defined as the fraction of total T cells that were SARS-CoV-2-associated. Using the MIRA data, each spike-specific TCR was assigned both to the spike region to which the TCR was reactive and to a CD4 or CD8 class. Log10-transformed breadth and depth values were compared by one-way ANOVA with Sidak's multiple comparisons tests. This immuneACCESS table, as held by TCRdb, lists in-frame sequences with V and J called but not all clones. Of the missing ones, under half trace to an unresolved V gene in checked studies; the others have no known cause. V, J and clone size were drawn from that table, and D and trimming were deduced from the DNA. The table for this sample lists some 130,000 clones; just over 85% of them were counted only once. The top ten clonotypes cover about a fifth of the sample.

The chain couples TRBV28 to TRBJ2-1, and the D gene may be TRBD1, 5 bases matching. The material sequenced was peripheral blood, taken on day 0 of AZD1222 vaccination. The receptor's source is an adult in good health. The encoded CDR3 is CASSLDTVSSNEQFF. The DNA sequence follows: TGTGCCAGCAGTCTGGACACAGTCAGTTCCAATGAGCAGTTCTTC.